The table lists the clone carrying this T cell receptor (beta chain) with many counts. Its antigen is still unknown. The data derive from a study of T cells in Graves' hyperthyroidism and ophthalmopathy. Whole-study findings and limits: Ophthalmopathy was separated from stable hyperthyroidism by a 13 V-J model.

The CDR3 is made up of 15 amino acids. The V and J ends lost 3 bases and 4 bases, in that order; junction bases with no gene match: 6. Germline assignment: CDR1 LGHDT and CDR2 YNNKEL (reference sequence). TCR beta CDR3 regions were amplified from RNA transcripts. First-round RT-PCR targeting the TCR CDR3 was performed with the HTBI primer set. TCRdb passed the multiplex PCR reads through MiXCR, listing each CDR3 protein once. The sample has 300,000 or so distinct CDR3 sequences; roughly 23% are singletons. Sequences were obtained from blood. The source of this sequence is a woman aged 50 to 60 with Graves' hyperthyroidism. The V gene is TRBV3-1, the J gene TRBJ2-5, with TRBD2 identical over 9 bases. CDR3 in DNA: TGTGCCAGCAGCCAGCTTAGCGGGAGCGGAGAGACCCAGTACTTC. Translated, it gives CASSQLSGSGETQYF.